One sample yielded the 14 T cell receptor beta chains listed below, sequenced in a study of technical replicates of blood from a few donors. Profiled with immunoSEQ multiplex PCR; TCRdb holds only in-frame clones, not every one. This sample has under 95,000 clones, with about 90% found just once. Sequenced sample: T cells isolated from PBMCs. The source of these receptors is a human donor in good health.

The chain combines TRBV11-2 with TRBJ2-1, with 7 bases aligning to TRBD2. This CDR3 has 16 amino acids. With 2 bases clipped from V and 4 bases from J, the junction kept 8 bases outside the gene matches. Per germline, CDR1 SGHAT and CDR2 FQNNGV. CDR3 amino acids: CASSLHLTSRYNEQFF. Here the CDR3 DNA reads TGTGCCAGCAGCTTACACCTGACTAGCAGATACAATGAGCAGTTCTTC. The entire variable domain, with the rest obtained from reference TRBV11-2 and TRBJ2-1, is as follows: EAGVAQSPRYKIIEKRQSVAFWCNPISGHATLYWYQQILGQGPKLLIQFQNNGVVDDSQLPKDRFSAERLKGVDSTLKIQPAKLEDSAVYLCASSLHLTSRYNEQFFGPGTRLTVL.

V usage is TRBV2 and J usage is TRBJ2-2; 10 bases map to TRBD2. In germline, CDR1 is SNHLY, CDR2 FYNNEI. After removal of 6 bases from V and 5 bases from J, the junction contained 6 bases not matched to a gene. The CDR3 length is 15 residues. The CDR3 here is CASRFKREGTGELFF. The DNA for the CDR3 is TGTGCCAGCAGGTTCAAGCGGGAGGGAACCGGGGAGCTGTTTTTT.

V usage is TRBV28 and J usage is TRBJ1-2; TRBD1 matches at 8 bases. V shed 6 bases, J shed 8 bases, and the junction held 11 bases outside the gene matches. This CDR3 comprises 14 residues. Germline CDR1 reads MDHEN; CDR2 reads SYDVKM. CDR3 loop: CASRPRQGFWGYTF. The CDR3 DNA is TGTGCCAGCAGGCCAAGACAGGGGTTCTGGGGCTACACCTTC.

The rearrangement joins TRBV6-5 to TRBJ1-1; D is undetermined. Per germline, CDR1 MNHEY and CDR2 SVGAGI. The CDR3 is 13 residues long. V lost 2 bases and J 4 bases, leaving 8 bases between the germline ends. Here the CDR3 reads CASSYGGATEAFF. CDR3 coding DNA: TGTGCCAGCAGTTACGGAGGTGCCACTGAAGCTTTCTTT.

The V and J genes are TRBV9 and TRBJ2-1, with D possibly TRBD2 on 5 matching bases. In germline, CDR1 is SGDLS, CDR2 YYNGEE. V lost 3 bases, J lost 4 bases, and 14 bases lay in between. The CDR3 sequence is 15 residues long. The DNA for the CDR3 is TGTGCCAGCAGCGAAAGCGGAGCAAATTACAATGAGCAGTTCTTC. Translating it yields CASSESGANYNEQFF.

As regards this clone: At one of its ends the junction is not consistent with the germline gene, which may arise from a read error. This chain connects TRBV9 to TRBJ2-7; TRBD1 matches at 11 bases. Germline V gene data show CDR1 as SGDLS and CDR2 as YYNGEE. CDR3 length: 14 residues. CDR3 residues: CASSVGTGGYQQYF. The CDR3, as DNA: TGTGCCAGCAGCGTAGGGACAGGGGGCTACCAGCAGTACTTC.

The chain uses TRBV2 and TRBJ2-2; TRBD2 might be the D (8 bases). The length of the CDR3 is 19 residues. Deletions cut 5 bases from V and 4 bases from J, with 26 bases between. Germline-derived CDR1 and CDR2 are SNHLY and FYNNEI. DNA for the CDR3: TGTGCCAGCAGTACAGGGGCTAGCGGGTTCTATCAGTCCACCGGGGAGCTGTTTTTT. This codes for CASSTGASGFYQSTGELFF.

The J gene is TRBJ1-1, the V gene TRBV2; possible D gene TRBD1, 6 bases. Per germline, CDR1 SNHLY and CDR2 FYNNEI. V lost 6 bases and J 8 bases, leaving 10 bases between the germline ends. The CDR3 totals 11 residues. The CDR3 sequence: CASRQGWEAFF. Here the CDR3 DNA reads TGTGCCAGCAGACAGGGATGGGAAGCTTTCTTT. Together with reference TRBV2 and TRBJ1-1, the CDR3 gives the full variable domain: EPEVTQTPSHQVTQMGQEVILRCVPISNHLYFYWYRQILGQKVEFLVSFYNNEISEKSEIFDDQFSVERPDGSNFTLKIRSTKLEDSAMYFCASRQGWEAFFGQGTRLTVV.

This chain connects TRBV6-5 to TRBJ1-2; D is ambiguous. Germline CDR1 is MNHEY and CDR2 is SVGAGI. The CDR3 contains 11 residues. Trimming cost V 7 bases and J 7 bases, with 10 bases left between them. The CDR3: CASTSEGGYTF. The CDR3 DNA sequence: TGTGCCAGCACATCTGAGGGTGGCTACACCTTC.

This clone was recorded once. The rearrangement links TRBV27 to TRBJ1-5; D unresolved. Germline CDR1 reads MNHEY; CDR2 reads SMNVEV (reference sequence). This CDR3 is 15 amino acids long. Trimming took 0 bases from V and 7 from J, leaving 13 bases between them. The CDR3 loop is CASSLSSWTMQPQHF. CDR3 DNA sequence: TGTGCCAGCAGTTTATCGAGCTGGACTATGCAGCCCCAGCATTTT.

The CDR3: CAIKRTDYSYNEQFF. CDR3 DNA sequence: TGTGCCATCAAGCGGACAGATTACTCCTACAATGAGCAGTTCTTC. The J gene is TRBJ2-1, the V gene TRBV10-3; possible D gene TRBD1, 6 bases. The CDR3 length is 15 residues. Trimming left V 7 bases short and J 0 bases short, with 13 bases between. CDR1 ENHRY and CDR2 SYGVKD come from the germline V gene.

The chain recombines TRBV30 with TRBJ2-7; no clear D gene. CDR1 is GTSNPN, CDR2 SVGIG, per germline (reference sequence). The length of the CDR3 is 11 residues. Trimming cost V 0 bases and J 4 bases, with 4 bases left between them. CDR3 sequence reads: CAWSVLYEQYF. CDR3 coding DNA: TGTGCCTGGAGTGTACTATACGAGCAGTACTTC. The full variable domain, in which reference TRBV30 and TRBJ2-7 provide the parts outside the CDR3, is SQTIHQWPATLVQPVGSPLSLECTVEGTSNPNLYWYRQAAGRGLQLLFYSVGIGQISSEVPQNLSASRPQDRQFILSSKKLLLSDSGFYLCAWSVLYEQYFGPGTRLTVT.

The chain combines TRBV9 with TRBJ2-7, with D possibly matching TRBD2 (6 bases). The CDR3 is made up of 15 amino acids. From germline, CDR1 is SGDLS and CDR2 YYNGEE. V was pared by 3 bases and J by 3 bases, with 16 bases between. The CDR3 DNA reads TGTGCCAGCAGCGGGCCTTTAGCGGAGAGCTACGAGCAGTACTTC. Translated: CASSGPLAESYEQYF. Based on the CDR3 plus reference TRBV9 and TRBJ2-7, the full variable domain is DSGVTQTPKHLITATGQRVTLRCSPRSGDLSVYWYQQSLDQGLQFLIQYYNGEERAKGNILERFSAQQFPDLHSELNLSSLELGDSALYFCASSGPLAESYEQYFGPGTRLTVT.

The gene calls are TRBV6-1 and TRBJ2-2; possibly TRBD1 for D (5 bases). The germline V gene encodes CDR1 MNHNS and CDR2 SASEGT. Trimming removed 2 bases from V and 3 bases from J, with 22 bases in between. This CDR3 comprises 19 residues. CDR3: CASSELRQGFGPHTGELFF. As DNA, the CDR3 is TGTGCCAGCAGTGAATTACGGCAGGGCTTTGGTCCGCACACCGGGGAGCTGTTTTTT.